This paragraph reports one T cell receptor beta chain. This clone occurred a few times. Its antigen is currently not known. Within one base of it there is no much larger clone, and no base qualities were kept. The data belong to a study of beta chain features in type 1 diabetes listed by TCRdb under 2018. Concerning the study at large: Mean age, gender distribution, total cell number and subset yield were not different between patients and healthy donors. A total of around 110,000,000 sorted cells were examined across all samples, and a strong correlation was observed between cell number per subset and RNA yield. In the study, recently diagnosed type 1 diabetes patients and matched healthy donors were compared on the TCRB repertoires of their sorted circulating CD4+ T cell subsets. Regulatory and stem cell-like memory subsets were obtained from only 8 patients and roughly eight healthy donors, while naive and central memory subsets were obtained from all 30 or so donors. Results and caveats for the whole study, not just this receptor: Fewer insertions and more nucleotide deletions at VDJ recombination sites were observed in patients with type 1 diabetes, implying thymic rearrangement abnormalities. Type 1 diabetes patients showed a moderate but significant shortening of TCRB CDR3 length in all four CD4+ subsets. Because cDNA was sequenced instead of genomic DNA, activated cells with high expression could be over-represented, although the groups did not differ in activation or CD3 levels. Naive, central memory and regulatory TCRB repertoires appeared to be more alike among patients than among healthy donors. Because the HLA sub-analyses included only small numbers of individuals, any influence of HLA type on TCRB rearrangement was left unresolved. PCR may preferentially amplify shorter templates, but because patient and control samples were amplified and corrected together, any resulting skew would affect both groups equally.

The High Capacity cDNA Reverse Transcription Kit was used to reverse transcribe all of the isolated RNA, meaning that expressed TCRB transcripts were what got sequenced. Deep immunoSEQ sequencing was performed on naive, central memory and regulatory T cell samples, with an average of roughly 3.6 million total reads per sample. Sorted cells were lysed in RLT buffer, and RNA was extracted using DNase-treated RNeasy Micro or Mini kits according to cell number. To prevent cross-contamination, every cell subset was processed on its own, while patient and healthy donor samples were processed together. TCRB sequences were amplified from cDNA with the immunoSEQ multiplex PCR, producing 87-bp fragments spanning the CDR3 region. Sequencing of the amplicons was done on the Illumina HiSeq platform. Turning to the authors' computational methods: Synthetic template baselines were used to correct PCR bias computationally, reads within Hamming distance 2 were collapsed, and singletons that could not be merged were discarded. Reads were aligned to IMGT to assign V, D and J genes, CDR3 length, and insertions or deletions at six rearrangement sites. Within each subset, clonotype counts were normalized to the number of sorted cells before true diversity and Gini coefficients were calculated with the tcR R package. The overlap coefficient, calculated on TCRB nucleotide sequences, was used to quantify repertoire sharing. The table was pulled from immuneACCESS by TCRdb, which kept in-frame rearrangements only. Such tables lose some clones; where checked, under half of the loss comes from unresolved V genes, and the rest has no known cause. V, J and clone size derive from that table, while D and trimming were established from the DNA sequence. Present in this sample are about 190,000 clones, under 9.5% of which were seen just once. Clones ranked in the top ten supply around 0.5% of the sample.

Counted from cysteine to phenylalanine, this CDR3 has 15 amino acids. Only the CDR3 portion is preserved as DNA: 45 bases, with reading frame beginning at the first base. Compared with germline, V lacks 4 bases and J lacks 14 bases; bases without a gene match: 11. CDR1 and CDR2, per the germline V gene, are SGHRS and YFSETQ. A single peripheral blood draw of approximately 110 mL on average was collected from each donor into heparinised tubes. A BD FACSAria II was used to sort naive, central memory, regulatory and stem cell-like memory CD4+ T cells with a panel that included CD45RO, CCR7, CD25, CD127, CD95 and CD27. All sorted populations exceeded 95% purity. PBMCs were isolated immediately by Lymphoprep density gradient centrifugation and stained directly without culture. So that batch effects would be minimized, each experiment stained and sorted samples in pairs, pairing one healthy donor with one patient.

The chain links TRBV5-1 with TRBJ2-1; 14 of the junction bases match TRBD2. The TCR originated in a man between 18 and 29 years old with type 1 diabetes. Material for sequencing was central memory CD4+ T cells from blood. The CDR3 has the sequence CASSELGTSGRRKFF. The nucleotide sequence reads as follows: TGCGCCAGCAGCGAACTCGGGACTAGCGGGAGAAGGAAGTTCTTC.